The TCR beta chain under discussion was sequenced for a study of T cell repertoires in cytomegalovirus infection. At the level of the study: Both a matching HLA type and CMV infection were indicated by public TCR beta signatures.

Study results and caveats: HLA-C-restricted CMV-specific TCR beta clonotypes were dominant in the ex vivo response. People with CMV and the relevant HLA were identified by cumulative public TCR beta family frequency.

With 1 base removed from V and 9 bases from J, the gap between germline ends came to 7 bases. This CDR3 comprises 12 residues. One entry per CDR3 protein results from TCRdb running MiXCR on the reads. The table lists around 350,000 distinct CDR3 sequences, around 18% of them singletons. This clonotype was observed many times. Antigen: not known. The sequence derives from a human donor in good health (CMV status not recorded). Some clones in this sample may be carry-over from other donors' samples. The V and J genes are TRBV12-3 or TRBV12-4 and TRBJ2-4; D is undetermined. Sample: PBMCs. CDR3 nucleotide sequence: TGTGCCAGCAGTTTAGGTAGAACCATTCAGTACTTC. This codes for CASSLGRTIQYF.